Shown below are 27 T cell receptor beta chains from a single sample sequenced in a study of T cell repertoires in cytomegalovirus infection. TCRdb re-analysed the reads in MiXCR, keeping a single row per CDR3 protein. The repertoire holds a few hundred thousand distinct CDR3 sequences, with approximately 40% as singletons. No antigens are known for them. The source was cultured PBMCs, collected from culture after CMV antigen stimulation. The receptors were gathered from a human donor in good health (CMV status not recorded). Some clones in this sample may be carry-over from other donors' samples.

A word on this clonotype: This sequence may be a read error, since a much larger clone differs from it by one base. This CDR3 reads CASSKDTEAFF. Written as DNA, the CDR3 is TGTGCCAGCAGCAAGGACACTGAAGCTTTCTTT. The J gene is TRBJ1-1, the V gene TRBV11-2, with D unclear. Trimming pared 5 bases from V and 3 bases from J, leaving 4 bases between. From germline, CDR1 is SGHAT and CDR2 FQNNGV. The CDR3 contains 11 residues.

V gene TRBV15 combines with J gene TRBJ1-2; D perhaps matches TRBD1 (6 bases). CDR1 is LNHNV, CDR2 YYDKDF, per germline (reference sequence). There are 16 residues in the CDR3. V was clipped by 4 bases and J by 1 base, with 16 bases between them. CDR3 bases: TGTGCCACCAGCACCGACCTGGGACACCTTAACTATGGCTACACCTTC. Translating gives CATSTDLGHLNYGYTF.

The chain links TRBV12-5 to TRBJ1-5; D not resolved. This CDR3 has 13 residues. The V gene lost 6 bases and the J gene lost 5 bases, with 11 bases spanning the gap. Germline CDR1 and CDR2: LGHNT and FRNRAP. The CDR3 spells CASGRLRDQPQHF. As DNA, the CDR3 is TGTGCTAGTGGACGACTCCGGGATCAGCCCCAGCATTTT.

The chain uses TRBV7-8 and TRBJ2-5, with 9 bases that match TRBD2. The CDR3 has 16 amino acids. The V gene end was trimmed by 7 bases and the J gene end by 0 bases; junction bases not matched to a gene: 9. Per germline, CDR1 SGHVS and CDR2 FQNEAQ. DNA of the CDR3: TGTGCCAGCACCCTTCGGCTAGCGGGGTACCAAGAGACCCAGTACTTC. Translation: CASTLRLAGYQETQYF.

The rearrangement links TRBV7-2 to TRBJ1-1; D gene unclear. The length of the CDR3 is 14 residues. V was trimmed by 7 bases and J by 1 base, leaving 13 bases between them. Germline V gene data show CDR1 as SGHTA and CDR2 as FQGNSA. CDR3 coding DNA: TGTGCCAGCACCCCGTCCTGGACGAACACTGAAGCTTTCTTT. Residues: CASTPSWTNTEAFF.

V and J are TRBV7-2 and TRBJ2-7; 9 nucleotides align to TRBD2. With V trimmed by 5 bases and J by 2 bases, 10 bases remained unmatched. Germline CDR1 reads SGHTA; CDR2 reads FQGNSA. The CDR3 has 16 residues. The CDR3 nucleotides are TGTGCCAGCAGCACCGTCCCGACTAGCGGAACCTACGAGCAGTACTTC. It specifies CASSTVPTSGTYEQYF.

The chain employs TRBV6-2 or TRBV6-3 and TRBJ2-1; TRBD2 aligns across 13 bases. Germline V lookup: CDR1 MNHEY, CDR2 SVGEGT. With V trimmed by 4 bases and J by 5 bases, 8 bases remained unmatched. CDR3 length equals 17 residues. CDR3 in DNA: TGTGCCAGCAGTTCGTTACTAGCGGGGGGGATCCACAATGAGCAGTTCTTC. Its translation is CASSSLLAGGIHNEQFF.

The genes are TRBV6-2 or TRBV6-3 and TRBJ2-5, with D possibly being TRBD1 (6 bases). Germline V gene lookup returns CDR1 MNHEY and CDR2 SVGEGT. The CDR3 totals 16 residues. Trimming took off 0 bases at V and 2 bases at J, with 13 bases between the two ends. The CDR3 here is CASSYSPGQPQETQYF. CDR3 nucleotides: TGTGCCAGCAGTTACTCACCGGGACAACCGCAAGAGACCCAGTACTTC.

The chain carries TRBV12-3 or TRBV12-4 and TRBJ1-4; no definite D call. This CDR3 region has 15 residues. Trimming removed 4 bases from V and 10 bases from J, with 19 bases in between. CDR3 nucleotide sequence: TGTGCCAGCAGTTCGTCCACAGTGGAGTATCGAAAACTGTTTTTT. This encodes CASSSSTVEYRKLFF.

The rearrangement uses TRBV7-4 and TRBJ2-7, with 8 bases identical to TRBD1. This CDR3 has 18 residues. CDR1 and CDR2 from the germline V gene are SGHVT and SQSDAQ. V lost 2 bases and J lost 1; bases outside the gene matches: 13. The DNA for the CDR3 is TGTGCCAGCAGCTTACCCACAAACCGGGACAGGCAATCCTACGAGCAGTACTTC. Protein product: CASSLPTNRDRQSYEQYF.

The V gene is TRBV9, the J gene TRBJ2-1, with 10 bases matching TRBD2. V was pared by 3 bases and J by 9 bases, with 9 bases of the junction left unmatched. Germline CDR1 reads SGDLS; CDR2 reads YYNGEE. The CDR3 totals 15 residues. The CDR3 is CASSATGTSALEQFF. The CDR3 DNA reads TGTGCCAGCAGCGCTACCGGGACTAGCGCTCTTGAGCAGTTCTTC.

This clonotype has just a few counts. The chain combines TRBV7-8 with TRBJ2-2, with 10 positions matching TRBD2. Per the germline V gene, CDR1 is SGHVS and CDR2 is FQNEAQ. V lost 8 bases and J lost 4; bases outside the gene matches: 7. The CDR3 runs to 15 residues. Here the CDR3 reads CASSQAGGATGELFF. CDR3 nucleotide sequence: TGTGCCAGCTCCCAAGCGGGAGGGGCCACCGGGGAGCTGTTTTTT.

This clonotype was seen only once. The CDR3 is CASSPRILYGYTF. The CDR3 DNA follows: TGTGCCAGCAGTCCACGGATCCTCTATGGCTACACCTTC. V is TRBV6-2 or TRBV6-3 and J is TRBJ1-2, with D unresolved. V dropped 5 bases and J dropped 4 bases, with 11 bases sitting between them. Germline loops: CDR1 MNHEY, CDR2 SVGEGT. CDR3 length: 13 residues.

This rearrangement joins TRBV12-3 or TRBV12-4 to TRBJ1-4; 7 nucleotides agree with TRBD1. There are 15 residues in the CDR3. Losses at the gene ends were 5 bases for V and 3 bases for J; bases not matched to a gene: 6. The CDR3 reads CASSPQGIANEKLFF. DNA of the CDR3: TGTGCCAGCAGTCCACAGGGGATCGCTAATGAAAAACTGTTTTTT.

In this sample, this clonotype turned up many times. The chain combines TRBV7-2 with TRBJ2-3; 7 bases line up with TRBD2. Per germline, CDR1 SGHTA and CDR2 FQGNSA. Trimming at V came to 1 base and at J to 3 bases, leaving 4 bases not matched to a gene. The CDR3 consists of 15 residues. The CDR3 DNA reads as TGTGCCAGCAGCTTAGTCGGGGGGAGGACAGATACGCAGTATTTT. As protein: CASSLVGGRTDTQYF.

The genes are TRBV28 and TRBJ1-1; D is perhaps TRBD1 (6 bases). The germline gives CDR1 MDHEN, CDR2 SYDVKM. Trimming took 5 bases from V and 4 from J, leaving 14 bases between them. The CDR3 sequence is 14 residues long. The CDR3 DNA sequence: TGTGCCAGCAGTCCGACAGGACTACGCACTGAAGCTTTCTTT. Its protein is CASSPTGLRTEAFF.

V gene TRBV5-6 combines with J gene TRBJ2-7, with D possibly being TRBD2 (7 bases). The germline gives CDR1 SGHDT, CDR2 YYEEEE. The CDR3 covers 15 residues. Trimming shortened V by 3 bases and J by 2 bases, and 15 bases separated the two germline ends. The CDR3 region has the DNA TGTGCCAGCAGCTGGGGGGGGCGATTCGCCTACGAGCAGTACTTC. Amino acids: CASSWGGRFAYEQYF.

This chain joins TRBV14 and TRBJ1-6; maybe TRBD1 (5 bases). This CDR3 is 15 amino acids long. The V and J ends lost 0 bases and 8 bases respectively, with 11 bases between them. Germline CDR1 reads SGHDN; CDR2 reads FVKESK. CDR3 nucleotides: TGTGCCAGCAGCCAAGATATCGGGGCTTATTCACCCCTCCACTTT. Its protein is CASSQDIGAYSPLHF.

J is TRBJ2-1 and V is TRBV20-1, with D unresolved. V was pared by 5 bases and J by 2 bases, with 13 bases between. Germline V lookup: CDR1 DFQATT, CDR2 SNEGSKA (reference sequence). This CDR3 region has 14 residues. The CDR3 is CSAPSERAYNEQFF. As DNA, the CDR3 is TGCAGTGCTCCTTCGGAAAGGGCCTACAATGAGCAGTTCTTC.

The V call is TRBV20-1, the J call TRBJ1-5; D uncertain. The CDR3 totals 17 residues. Trimming took 6 bases from V and 2 from J, leaving 23 bases between them. Per germline, CDR1 DFQATT and CDR2 SNEGSKA (reference sequence). The CDR3 here is CSAAPSGIIRRNQPQHF. CDR3 bases: TGCAGTGCCGCCCCCTCGGGCATAATAAGGCGCAATCAGCCCCAGCATTTT.

The rearrangement links TRBV20-1 to TRBJ2-3, with D uncertain. This CDR3 has 13 amino acids. The V gene lost 8 bases and the J gene lost 2 bases, with 14 bases spanning the gap. Germline CDR1 reads DFQATT; CDR2 reads SNEGSKA (reference sequence). CDR3 sequence: CSNLGRITDTQYF. CDR3 DNA: TGCAGTAACCTAGGCCGGATCACAGATACGCAGTATTTT.

The chain combines TRBV6-2 or TRBV6-3 with TRBJ2-1; 8 nucleotides line up with TRBD1. The CDR3 has 17 residues. The germline CDR1 and CDR2 sequences are MNHEY and SVGEGT. Trimming took 2 bases from V and 0 from J; bases not matched to a gene: 6. CDR3 protein: CASSYETGVSSYNEQFF. The CDR3, as DNA: TGTGCCAGCAGTTACGAGACAGGGGTCTCCTCCTACAATGAGCAGTTCTTC.

This clonotype was seen once. The rearrangement uses TRBV25-1 and TRBJ1-1; 7 bases agree with TRBD1. CDR3 size: 16 residues. Germline trimming cut 4 bases from V and 0 bases from J; bases unmatched to any gene: 8. Germline V gives CDR1 MGHDK, CDR2 SYGVNS. This CDR3 reads CASSAPSGQLNTEAFF. For the CDR3, the DNA is TGTGCCAGCAGTGCCCCCTCGGGACAGCTGAACACTGAAGCTTTCTTT.

The table lists this clonotype with many counts. The V gene is TRBV7-2, the J gene TRBJ2-1, with a tentative D call TRBD2 (5 bases). The CDR3 extends over 15 amino acids. In germline, CDR1 is SGHTA, CDR2 FQGNSA. Trimming shortened V by 2 bases and J by 7 bases, and 15 bases separated the two germline ends. CDR3 sequence (DNA): TGTGCCAGCAGCTTAACGGGGTCACGGTGGAATGAGCAGTTCTTC. Translating it yields CASSLTGSRWNEQFF.

This clonotype has ten or more counts. V gene TRBV7-2 combines with J gene TRBJ1-5, with TRBD1 matching 8 bases. This CDR3 contains 14 residues. Germline V gene lookup returns CDR1 SGHTA and CDR2 FQGNSA. V shed 5 bases, J shed 7 bases, and the junction held 7 bases outside the gene matches. CDR3 sequence: CASSPGTGGQPQHF. CDR3 coding DNA: TGTGCCAGCAGCCCCGGGACAGGAGGACAGCCCCAGCATTTT.

The V gene is TRBV15, the J gene TRBJ2-2; D may be TRBD2 (6 bases). V was cut by 8 bases and J by 4 bases, with 17 bases left in between. The CDR3 covers 15 residues. The V gene's germline CDR1 is LNHNV and CDR2 YYDKDF (reference sequence). The CDR3 bases are TGTGCCACCGGGCCGGGACTTAGGAGCACCGGGGAGCTGTTTTTT. Translating gives CATGPGLRSTGELFF.

This clonotype came up a few times. This chain's CDR3 is CASSLELPGRGYGYTF. Here the CDR3 DNA reads TGTGCCAGCAGCTTAGAGCTTCCGGGGCGCGGCTATGGCTACACCTTC. The chain couples TRBV7-2 to TRBJ1-2, with a tentative D call TRBD1 (5 bases). Trimming cost V 1 base and J 4 bases, with 16 bases left between them. Germline CDR1 reads SGHTA; CDR2 reads FQGNSA. This CDR3 spans 16 amino acids.